Following are 6 T cell receptor beta chains from one sample sequenced in a study of T cell responses to AZD1222 COVID-19 vaccine. TCRdb keeps only in-frame clones here, not all; method: immunoSEQ multiplex PCR. The sample consists of some 170,000 clones, 85% to 95% of them appearing once. Sequencing was performed on peripheral blood, taken on day 0 of AZD1222 vaccination. All receptors derive from an adult in good health.

V gene TRBV15 combines with J gene TRBJ1-2, with TRBD1 matching 9 bases. Germline V lookup: CDR1 LNHNV, CDR2 YYDKDF (reference sequence). Germline trimming cut 3 bases from V and 6 bases from J; bases unmatched to any gene: 8. CDR3 size: 15 residues. The CDR3 region has the DNA TGTGCCACCAGCAGCCGGGACAGGGCTTGGGATGGCTACACCTTC. Translated: CATSSRDRAWDGYTF. Full variable domain (missing parts from reference TRBV15 and TRBJ1-2): DAMVIQNPRYQVTQFGKPVTLSCSQTLNHNVMYWYQQKSSQAPKLLFHYYDKDFNNEADTPDNFQSRRPNTSFCFLDIRSPGLGDTAMYLCATSSRDRAWDGYTFGSGTRLTVV.

The V and J genes are TRBV12-3 or TRBV12-4 and TRBJ1-2; 7 bases align to TRBD1. With 3 bases clipped from V and 5 bases from J, the junction kept 3 bases outside the gene matches. The CDR3 sequence is 13 residues long. The CDR3 here is CASSLRTGYGYTF. CDR3 DNA sequence: TGTGCCAGCAGTTTGCGGACAGGATATGGCTACACCTTC.

This clone showed up just once. The chain uses TRBV19 and TRBJ1-5; D is ambiguous. Germline CDR1 is LNHDA and CDR2 is SQIVND (reference sequence). The CDR3 spans 15 residues. V lost 3 bases, J lost 7 bases, and 16 bases lay in between. CDR3 DNA: TGTGCCAGTAGTATCGTGGGGTGGGCGGAGCAGCCCCAGCATTTT. Encoded protein: CASSIVGWAEQPQHF.

The chain combines TRBV6-5 with TRBJ2-5, with D hard to call. CDR3 size: 13 residues. Germline-derived CDR1 and CDR2 are MNHEY and SVGAGI. With 10 bases removed from V and 5 bases from J, the gap between germline ends came to 17 bases. CDR3 amino acids: CATRPGAFETQYF. Here the CDR3 DNA reads TGTGCCACCCGACCGGGCGCTTTTGAGACCCAGTACTTC.

The V call is TRBV5-1, the J call TRBJ1-2; a weak D match, TRBD1 (6 bases). CDR3 length: 17 residues. Germline CDR1 reads SGHRS; CDR2 reads YFSETQ. The germline V and J ends were trimmed by 6 bases and 8 bases, with 29 bases remaining between them. CDR3 DNA sequence: TGCGCCAGCAACCAGATATATACGGGGGCGCTCGCAGAGGGCTACACCTTC. Its translation: CASNQIYTGALAEGYTF. Full variable domain (remainder filled in from reference TRBV5-1 and TRBJ1-2): KAGVTQTPRYLIKTRGQQVTLSCSPISGHRSVSWYQQTPGQGLQFLFEYFSETQRNKGNFPGRFSGRQFSNSRSEMNVSTLELGDSALYLCASNQIYTGALAEGYTFGSGTRLTVV.

This rearrangement joins TRBV7-8 to TRBJ1-2; D is unclear. This CDR3 has 15 amino acids. CDR1 is SGHVS and CDR2 is FQNEAQ in the germline V gene. Trimming cost V 1 base and J 2 bases, with 11 bases left between them. This CDR3 reads CASSLGSSPNYGYTF. The CDR3 region has the DNA TGTGCCAGCAGCTTAGGGTCGTCCCCAAACTATGGCTACACCTTC.